These 31 T cell receptor beta chains came from one sample sequenced in a study of regulatory T cells in long-lasting Graves disease. Time point meaning: newly diagnosed GD, antithyroid drugs for less than 3 months. The authors made the TCR library using RNA they extracted from PBMCs. Arm-PCR of CDR3 regions and iRepertoire HTBI primers were used to build TCR beta libraries. TCRdb re-called the multiplex PCR reads through MiXCR, storing one row per CDR3 protein. The data hold approximately 230,000 distinct CDR3 sequences, with 15% to 20% observed a single time. The sample consisted of peripheral blood mononuclear cells (PBMCs), taken at new diagnosis, from a patient treated with antithyroid drugs. These receptors all come from a female donor with Graves disease.

This clonotype appeared many times. The chain couples TRBV7-9 to TRBJ2-7; tentative D call: TRBD2 (6 bases). Germline assignment: CDR1 SEHNR and CDR2 FQNEAQ (reference sequence). The CDR3 runs 15 residues. V was cut by 4 bases and J by 0 bases, with 13 bases left in between. CDR3 sequence reads: CASSSRWDSSYEQYF. The CDR3 DNA follows: TGTGCCAGCAGCTCCCGGTGGGACTCCTCCTACGAGCAGTACTTC.

This clonotype was detected ten times or more. This rearrangement joins TRBV20-1 to TRBJ1-6; D is unclear. V shed 1 base and J shed 10 bases, with 8 bases lying between them. The CDR3 sequence is 12 residues long. Germline V CDR1 and CDR2: DFQATT, SNEGSKA (reference sequence). For the CDR3, the DNA is TGCAGTGCTAGAGGGGTTCGGTCACCCCTCCACTTT. Protein sequence: CSARGVRSPLHF.

The gene calls are TRBV14 and TRBJ2-3; 8 bases line up with TRBD2. Germline loops: CDR1 SGHDN, CDR2 FVKESK. With 5 bases clipped from V and 2 bases from J, the junction kept 3 bases outside the gene matches. The CDR3 runs 14 residues. The CDR3 bases are TGTGCCAGCAGCGATAGCGGGACCACAGATACGCAGTATTTT. This sequence encodes CASSDSGTTDTQYF.

This clonotype appeared a few times. A much larger clone differs from this one at a single base, so this may be a read error. This CDR3 is missing its conserved last phenylalanine or tryptophan, likely due to a read error. The chain has TRBV2 and TRBJ1-1, with TRBD1 matching 8 bases. This CDR3 region has 13 residues. Germline assignment: CDR1 SNHLY and CDR2 FYNNEI. Unmatched junction bases numbered 4, after V lost 4 bases and J lost 6 bases. The CDR3 loop is CASSADRDAEAFL. CDR3 nucleotides: TGTGCCAGCAGTGCGGACAGGGACGCTGAAGCTTTCCTT.

This clonotype was seen ten or more times. The rearrangement uses TRBV6-2 or TRBV6-3 and TRBJ2-6, with D unclear. CDR3 length: 16 amino acids. Trimming took off 0 bases at V and 4 bases at J, with 10 bases between the two ends. CDR1 and CDR2 from the germline V gene are MNHEY and SVGEGT. The CDR3 coding sequence is TGTGCCAGCAGTTACTCGTCGGCTTCGGGGGCCAACGTCCTGACTTTC. It codes for CASSYSSASGANVLTF.

This clonotype was seen only a few times. The genes are TRBV12-3 or TRBV12-4 and TRBJ2-5; D may correspond to TRBD1 or TRBD2 (6 bases each). Trimming left V 6 bases short and J 2 bases short, with 13 bases between. The CDR3 has 14 amino acids. The CDR3 spells CASRLRGLQETQYF. CDR3 DNA sequence: TGTGCCAGCAGACTACGGGGGCTACAAGAGACCCAGTACTTC.

In this sample, this clonotype turned up many times. V is TRBV9 and J is TRBJ2-1, with TRBD2 identical over 13 bases. With 0 bases clipped from V and 13 bases from J, the junction kept 4 bases outside the gene matches. CDR3 length: 14 amino acids. Germline CDR1 is SGDLS and CDR2 is YYNGEE. The chain's CDR3 is CASSVGGLAGEQFF. CDR3 sequence (DNA): TGTGCCAGCAGCGTAGGCGGACTAGCGGGAGAACAGTTCTTC.

This clonotype was counted many times. V and J are TRBV7-2 and TRBJ2-1; 10 bases match TRBD2. The CDR3 has 15 residues. Germline V gene sequence: CDR1 SGHTA, CDR2 FQGNSA. V dropped 5 bases and J dropped 8; count of bases not matched to a gene: 9. The CDR3 nucleotides are TGTGCCAGCAGCCAAGCGGGAGGGCCGAGTTATGAGCAGTTCTTC. It codes for CASSQAGGPSYEQFF.

The rearrangement joins TRBV18 to TRBJ2-7, with no clear D. Trimming left V 4 bases short and J 0 bases short, with 7 bases between. Germline V gives CDR1 KGHSH, CDR2 LQKENI. This CDR3 has 13 amino acids. In nucleotides, the CDR3 is TGTGCCAGCTCACACCCGAGCTCCTACGAGCAGTACTTC. This sequence encodes CASSHPSSYEQYF.

This clonotype was detected a few times. V usage is TRBV20-1 and J usage is TRBJ2-1; 10 nucleotides align to TRBD2. The CDR3 has 14 amino acids. Germline V CDR1 and CDR2: DFQATT, SNEGSKA (reference sequence). V lost 6 bases to trimming and J lost 4 bases; unmatched junction nucleotides: 6. DNA for the CDR3: TGCAGTGCGATACGGACTAGCGGTTACAATGAGCAGTTCTTC. Its translation: CSAIRTSGYNEQFF.

This clonotype occurred a few times. The V gene is TRBV24-1, the J gene TRBJ2-7; no reliable D call. V was pared by 1 base and J by 0 bases, with 6 bases between. CDR3 length: 14 residues. Germline assignment: CDR1 KGHDR and CDR2 SFDVKD. The CDR3 region is CATSDFRSSYEQYF. CDR3 sequence (DNA): TGTGCCACCAGTGATTTTCGCAGCTCCTACGAGCAGTACTTC.

The rearrangement links TRBV10-2 to TRBJ2-7, with 12 bases that match TRBD2. The CDR3 consists of 15 residues. Germline V gene data show CDR1 as WSHSY and CDR2 as SAAADI. Trimming cost V 6 bases and J 7 bases; bases outside gene matches: 10. The CDR3 sequence: CASRSVSLAGGEQYV. The DNA of the CDR3 is TGCGCCAGCAGGTCGGTGTCACTAGCGGGAGGTGAGCAGTACGTC.

The sample holds a few counts of this clonotype. One end of the junction does not line up with germline, which may come from a read error. The J gene is TRBJ2-5, the V gene TRBV25-1; 14 nucleotides agree with TRBD2. This CDR3 comprises 17 residues. The germline gives CDR1 MGHDK, CDR2 SYGVNS. This chain's CDR3 is CAGSDWTSGRFQETQYF. The DNA for the CDR3 is TGTGCCGGCAGTGACTGGACTAGCGGGAGGTTCCAAGAGACCCAGTACTTC.

Many counts were recorded for this clonotype. CDR3 bases: TGTGCCAGCAATCTACAGTATAATGAAAAACTGTTTTTT. Translation: CASNLQYNEKLFF. V and J are TRBV2 and TRBJ1-4, with no clear D. CDR3 length equals 13 residues. Per the germline V gene, CDR1 is SNHLY and CDR2 is FYNNEI. The ends were cut back, 7 bases at V and 4 bases at J, with 10 bases in the middle.

This clonotype was counted many times. V usage is TRBV9 and J usage is TRBJ2-3; unclear D gene. Per germline, CDR1 SGDLS and CDR2 YYNGEE. The CDR3 covers 14 residues. Trimming cost V 7 bases and J 1 base, with 13 bases left between them. The CDR3 DNA follows: TGTGCCAGCCAAAAGTGGGATGGCACAGATACGCAGTATTTT. Translating it yields CASQKWDGTDTQYF.

This clonotype came up many times. The rearrangement uses TRBV20-1 and TRBJ2-7, with D unclear. Germline lookup yields CDR1 DFQATT and CDR2 SNEGSKA (reference sequence). V lost 8 bases and J lost 3, with 5 bases in between. The CDR3 contains 9 residues. The CDR3 DNA is TGCAGTATGGGCTACGAGCAGTACTTC. Translating it yields CSMGYEQYF.

This clonotype has a count of ten or more. V and J are TRBV7-2 and TRBJ2-3; 12 bases align to TRBD2. The CDR3 spans 18 residues. CDR1 and CDR2 (germline): SGHTA, FQGNSA. Germline trimming cut 2 bases from V and 1 base from J; bases unmatched to any gene: 7. The CDR3 reads CASSLSLAGGPGTDTQYF. The DNA of the CDR3 is TGTGCCAGCAGCTTAAGCCTAGCGGGAGGGCCTGGCACAGATACGCAGTATTTT.

Comment on this clonotype: Given a much more abundant clone one base away, this may be a read error. This chain links TRBV5-5 with TRBJ2-7; TRBD1 agrees at 8 bases. The CDR3 totals 14 residues. V gave up 3 bases and J gave up 5 bases; unmatched junction bases: 7. Germline CDR1 SGHKS, CDR2 YYEKEE (reference sequence). For the CDR3, the DNA is TGTGCCAGCAGCTCATCGCAGGGGGCAGACGAGCAGTACTTC. It yields the protein CASSSSQGADEQYF.

This clonotype was found a few times. The chain links TRBV5-1 to TRBJ2-5, with D perhaps TRBD1 or TRBD2 (6 bases each). This CDR3 has 15 residues. V was clipped by 7 bases and J by 2 bases, with 18 bases between them. Germline-derived CDR1 and CDR2 are SGHRS and YFSETQ. The CDR3 DNA reads as TGCGCCAGCTCTTCAGGAGGGGGGCGACAAGAGACCCAGTACTTC. It is translated as CASSSGGGRQETQYF.

This clonotype has at least ten counts. The chain employs TRBV24-1 and TRBJ2-5, with TRBD2 identical over 14 bases. The V and J ends lost 2 bases and 4 bases, in that order; junction bases with no gene match: 14. There are 20 residues in the CDR3. The germline CDR1 and CDR2 sequences are KGHDR and SFDVKD. The CDR3 coding sequence is TGTGCCACCAGTGATTCCGCCCCCGGGACTAGCGGGAGATCATTAGAGACCCAGTACTTC. It translates to CATSDSAPGTSGRSLETQYF.

This clonotype occurred many times. The junction and the germline gene differ at one end; a read error may be behind it. The V and J genes are TRBV7-7 and TRBJ2-5; unclear D gene. The CDR3 sequence is 15 residues long. CDR1 SSHAT and CDR2 FNYEAQ come from the germline V gene (reference sequence). CDR3 sequence: CASSLALAQLETQYF. The CDR3 bases are TGTGCTAGCAGCTTAGCCCTCGCGCAGTTGGAGACCCAGTACTTC.

This clonotype was detected many times. J is TRBJ1-6 and V is TRBV11-2, with D possibly being TRBD1 (6 bases). Looked up from germline, CDR1 is SGHAT and CDR2 is FQNNGV. V lost 7 bases and J lost 9, with 10 bases in between. This CDR3 is 12 amino acids long. This CDR3 reads CASNRASSPLHF. CDR3 sequence (DNA): TGTGCCAGCAACAGGGCAAGTTCACCCCTCCACTTT. The full variable domain, completed using reference TRBV11-2 and TRBJ1-6, is EAGVAQSPRYKIIEKRQSVAFWCNPISGHATLYWYQQILGQGPKLLIQFQNNGVVDDSQLPKDRFSAERLKGVDSTLKIQPAKLEDSAVYLCASNRASSPLHFGNGTRLTVT.

The table lists this clonotype with many counts. The V call is TRBV3-1, the J call TRBJ2-1; 7 bases line up with TRBD2. This CDR3 comprises 17 residues. Trimming took 0 bases from V and 3 from J; bases not matched to a gene: 8. The germline CDR1 and CDR2 sequences are LGHDT and YNNKEL (reference sequence). The DNA for the CDR3 is TGTGCCAGCAGCCAAGAAGCGGCGGGAGCGGGCTACAATGAGCAGTTCTTC. Its translation: CASSQEAAGAGYNEQFF.

This clonotype was detected many times. V is TRBV12-5 and J is TRBJ1-2; D unresolved. The germline V gene encodes CDR1 LGHNT and CDR2 FRNRAP. The CDR3 runs 12 residues. Trimming shortened V by 1 base and J by 8 bases, and 8 bases separated the two germline ends. CDR3 residues: CASGLDARGYTF. The CDR3, as DNA: TGTGCTAGTGGTTTGGACGCACGGGGCTACACCTTC.

The genes are TRBV5-1 and TRBJ2-3; 9 nucleotides match TRBD2. V was pared by 0 bases and J by 0 bases, with 5 bases of the junction left unmatched. This CDR3 region has 17 residues. From germline, CDR1 is SGHRS and CDR2 YFSETQ. The CDR3 region is CASSLGLAASSTDTQYF. The CDR3 nucleotides read TGCGCCAGCAGCTTGGGACTAGCGGCCTCTAGCACAGATACGCAGTATTTT.

This clonotype was seen repeatedly, ten times or more. The genes are TRBV5-1 and TRBJ2-5, with 9 bases identical to TRBD1. CDR3 size: 15 residues. CDR1 is SGHRS, CDR2 YFSETQ, per germline. V shed 4 bases, J shed 4 bases, and the junction held 8 bases outside the gene matches. The CDR3 reads CASSLDGTGTETQYF. CDR3 bases: TGCGCCAGCAGCCTCGATGGGACAGGGACAGAGACCCAGTACTTC.

V gene TRBV11-2 combines with J gene TRBJ2-2; a possible D gene is TRBD2 (6 bases). The CDR3 consists of 17 residues. CDR1 and CDR2 (germline): SGHAT, FQNNGV. Deletions cut 2 bases from V and 7 bases from J, with 20 bases between. CDR3: CASSLMGPRRDDGELFF. For the CDR3, the DNA is TGTGCCAGCAGCTTAATGGGGCCCAGGAGGGACGACGGGGAGCTGTTTTTT.

This clonotype has a count of ten or more. The rearrangement links TRBV19 to TRBJ1-1, with 10 positions matching TRBD1. Germline V gene lookup returns CDR1 LNHDA and CDR2 SQIVND (reference sequence). J lost 5 bases, V lost 3 bases, and 15 bases had no gene match. The CDR3 has 18 residues. CDR3 DNA sequence: TGTGCCAGTAGTATCGATCCACAGAGACAGGGGGCTGGAACTGAAGCTTTCTTT. It translates to CASSIDPQRQGAGTEAFF.

This clonotype was picked up many times. The gene calls are TRBV20-1 and TRBJ2-7; D assignment may be TRBD1 or TRBD2 (6 bases each). CDR1 is DFQATT and CDR2 is SNEGSKA in the germline V gene (reference sequence). V was clipped by 6 bases and J by 2 bases, with 23 bases between them. The CDR3 loop spans 16 amino acids. The CDR3 region has the DNA TGCAGTGCCGACACGACGGGGGCAGCTCCCCCCTACGAGCAGTACTTC. This codes for CSADTTGAAPPYEQYF.

This chain links TRBV3-1 with TRBJ2-3, with 11 positions matching TRBD2. Germline loops: CDR1 LGHDT, CDR2 YNNKEL (reference sequence). The CDR3 runs 18 residues. J gave up 2 bases and V 5 bases, and 12 bases lay outside the gene matches. CDR3: CASSGIAGGPSFTDTQYF. Here the CDR3 DNA reads TGTGCCAGCAGCGGGATAGCGGGAGGGCCGAGTTTCACAGATACGCAGTATTTT.

This clonotype was found many times. The rearrangement links TRBV20-1 to TRBJ1-1; the match to TRBD1 covers 9 bases. The CDR3 sequence is 16 residues long. Germline loops: CDR1 DFQATT, CDR2 SNEGSKA (reference sequence). V shed 5 bases and J 3 bases; nucleotides not matched to a gene: 13. Written as DNA, the CDR3 is TGCAGTGCTCGCCCCCTCACAGGGGGCGTCGACACTGAAGCTTTCTTT. Translated: CSARPLTGGVDTEAFF.